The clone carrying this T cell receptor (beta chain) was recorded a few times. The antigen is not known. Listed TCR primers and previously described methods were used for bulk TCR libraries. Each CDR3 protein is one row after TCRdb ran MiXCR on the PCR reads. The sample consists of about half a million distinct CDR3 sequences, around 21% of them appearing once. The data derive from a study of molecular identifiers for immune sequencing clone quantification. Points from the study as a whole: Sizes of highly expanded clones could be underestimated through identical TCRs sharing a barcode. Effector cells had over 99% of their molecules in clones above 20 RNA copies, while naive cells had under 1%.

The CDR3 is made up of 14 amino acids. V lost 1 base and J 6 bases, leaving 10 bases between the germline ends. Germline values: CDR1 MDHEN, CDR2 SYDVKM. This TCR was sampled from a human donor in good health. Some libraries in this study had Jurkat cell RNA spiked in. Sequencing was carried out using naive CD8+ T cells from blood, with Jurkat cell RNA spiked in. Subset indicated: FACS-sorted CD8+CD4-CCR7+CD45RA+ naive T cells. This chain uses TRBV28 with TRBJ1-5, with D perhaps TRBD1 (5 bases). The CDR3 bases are TGTGCCAGCAGTTTATTCGGGGCTGGTCAGCCCCAGCATTTT. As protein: CASSLFGAGQPQHF.